Following are 30 T cell receptor beta chains from one sample sequenced in a study of T-cell memory formation after mild COVID-19. A single record per CDR3 protein comes from TCRdb applying MiXCR to the 5' RACE reads. The sample shows some 250,000 distinct CDR3 sequences, roughly 10% of them seen only once. Sequenced input: PBMCs or a T cell subset sorted from them (not recorded which). These receptors were obtained from a man between 18 and 35 years old who had mild COVID-19 (a few samples of this study predate the infection). Cell type and time point are not known.

This clonotype was seen a handful of times. The J gene is TRBJ2-3, the V gene TRBV29-1; D gene unclear. The length of the CDR3 is 14 residues. Germline V gives CDR1 SQVTM, CDR2 ANQGSEA. Deletions cut 4 bases from V and 3 bases from J, with 14 bases between. The CDR3 coding sequence is TGCAGCGTTGCTGGGCAGAAGAGAACAGATACGCAGTATTTT. It is translated as CSVAGQKRTDTQYF.

The V call is TRBV4-3, the J call TRBJ2-2; TRBD2 might be the D (5 bases). The V and J ends lost 0 bases and 4 bases respectively, with 12 bases between them. CDR1 is LGHNA, CDR2 YSLEER, per germline. This CDR3 spans 16 amino acids. CDR3 DNA: TGCGCCAGCAGCCAAGATACGGGGTTAGGCACCGGGGAGCTGTTTTTT. It is translated as CASSQDTGLGTGELFF.

This clonotype was recorded many times. This chain uses TRBV27 with TRBJ1-4; 7 positions agree with TRBD1. Germline CDR1 MNHEY, CDR2 SMNVEV (reference sequence). There are 14 residues in the CDR3. The ends lost 6 bases at V and 5 bases at J; junction bases unmatched: 6. The CDR3: CASRLQGTNEKLFF. The CDR3 region has the DNA TGTGCCAGCAGACTACAGGGGACGAATGAAAAACTGTTTTTT. Based on the CDR3 plus reference TRBV27 and TRBJ1-4, the full variable domain is EAQVTQNPRYLITVTGKKLTVTCSQNMNHEYMSWYRQDPGLGLRQIYYSMNVEVTDKGDVPEGYKVSRKEKRNFPLILESPSPNQTSLYFCASRLQGTNEKLFFGSGTQLSVL.

The chain is built from TRBV6-5 and TRBJ2-7, with D possibly being TRBD2 (6 bases). The CDR3 spans 13 residues. V was cut by 8 bases and J by 5 bases, with 16 bases left in between. In germline, CDR1 is MNHEY, CDR2 SVGAGI. The CDR3 region is CASGDLGANEQYF. The CDR3 DNA follows: TGTGCCAGCGGGGACTTAGGGGCTAACGAGCAGTACTTC.

The sample holds many counts of this clonotype. The chain uses TRBV7-3 and TRBJ2-3; D is undetermined. The germline V gene has CDR1 SGHTA and CDR2 FQGTGA. Trimming pared 2 bases from V and 5 bases from J, leaving 11 bases between. CDR3 length: 14 residues. The CDR3 nucleotides are TGTGCCAGCAGCTTAGGAGTAGAGCTAGATACGCAGTATTTT. As protein: CASSLGVELDTQYF.

This clonotype occurred a few times. The rearrangement uses TRBV5-1 and TRBJ2-5; D might be TRBD1 or TRBD2, each matching 5 bases. Looked up from germline, CDR1 is SGHRS and CDR2 is YFSETQ. Trimming stripped 1 base from V and 1 base from J, with 11 bases between. The CDR3 extends over 15 amino acids. CDR3 sequence (DNA): TGCGCCAGCAGCTTGATTGAGGGGTCCCAAGAGACCCAGTACTTC. As protein: CASSLIEGSQETQYF.

The chain has TRBV7-6 and TRBJ2-3; D possibly corresponds to TRBD2 (6 bases). The CDR3 covers 14 residues. Germline V CDR1 and CDR2: SGHVS, FNYEAQ. V was pared by 1 base and J by 4 bases, with 9 bases between. CDR3 bases: TGTGCCAGCAGCTTAGATGGCGGGGCAGATACGCAGTATTTT. It translates to CASSLDGGADTQYF. Combining the CDR3 with reference TRBV7-6 and TRBJ2-3 gives the whole variable domain GAGVSQSPRYKVTKRGQDVALRCDPISGHVSLYWYRQALGQGPEFLTYFNYEAQQDKSGLPNDRFSAERPEGSISTLTIQRTEQRDSAMYRCASSLDGGADTQYFGPGTRLTVL.

CDR3 bases: TGTGCCAGCACGGGCGGGGCTGGAAACTCACCCCTCCACTTT. Protein sequence: CASTGGAGNSPLHF. This chain connects TRBV2 to TRBJ1-6; possibly TRBD1 for D (5 bases). The V gene's germline CDR1 is SNHLY and CDR2 FYNNEI. CDR3 size: 14 residues. V was shortened by 7 bases and J by 10 bases, with 17 bases between the two germline ends.

This chain connects TRBV4-1 to TRBJ2-2, with 10 positions matching TRBD1. The V gene end was trimmed by 0 bases and the J gene end by 3 bases; junction bases not matched to a gene: 4. The CDR3 sequence is 17 residues long. Germline-derived CDR1 and CDR2 are MGHRA and YSYEKL. The CDR3 protein is CASSQDEGQGYTGELFF. CDR3 DNA: TGCGCCAGCAGCCAAGATGAGGGACAGGGGTACACCGGGGAGCTGTTTTTT.

This clonotype was seen only a few times. The chain uses TRBV5-6 and TRBJ1-2; TRBD1 aligns across 8 bases. This CDR3 is 11 amino acids long. The J segment lost 14 bases and the V segment lost 4 bases, leaving 7 bases of the junction unmatched. Germline V CDR1 and CDR2: SGHDT, YYEEEE. DNA for the CDR3: TGTGCCAGCAGCCTGGGGACAGGCACAACCTTC. It is translated as CASSLGTGTTF.

The rearrangement links TRBV7-6 to TRBJ2-1; TRBD1 is a possible D gene (5 bases). This CDR3 is 15 amino acids long. Germline-derived CDR1 and CDR2 are SGHVS and FNYEAQ. V gave up 1 base and J gave up 8 bases, with 15 bases separating them. DNA for the CDR3: TGTGCCAGCAGCTTAGAAGGGCGGACAAGCGATGAGCAGTTCTTC. Translation gives CASSLEGRTSDEQFF.

Only a few counts were recorded for this clonotype. The gene calls are TRBV6-2 or TRBV6-3 and TRBJ2-1; D gene unclear. Looked up from germline, CDR1 is MNHEY and CDR2 is SVGEGT. Trimming removed 6 bases from V and 5 bases from J, with 5 bases in between. This CDR3 region has 11 residues. The chain's CDR3 is CASRANNEQFF. The CDR3 nucleotides are TGTGCCAGCAGAGCCAACAATGAGCAGTTCTTC.

This clonotype came up a few times. The chain combines TRBV5-1 with TRBJ2-1, with a weak D call TRBD1 (5 bases). Trimming removed 6 bases from V and 5 bases from J, with 12 bases in between. The CDR3 loop spans 13 amino acids. Germline loops: CDR1 SGHRS, CDR2 YFSETQ. The CDR3 DNA reads TGCGCCAGCAACACCCAACAGGACAATGAGCAGTTCTTC. Encoded protein: CASNTQQDNEQFF.

This clonotype appeared a few times. The gene calls are TRBV7-3 and TRBJ1-1; D gene unclear. CDR3 size: 13 residues. Germline V gene data show CDR1 as SGHTA and CDR2 as FQGTGA. Trimming took off 3 bases at V and 1 base at J, with 6 bases between the two ends. This CDR3 reads CASSFTANTEAFF. The CDR3 coding sequence is TGTGCCAGCAGCTTTACTGCGAACACTGAAGCTTTCTTT.

This clonotype has a count of ten or more. The chain links TRBV7-3 to TRBJ2-3, with 13 bases that match TRBD2. Germline-derived CDR1 and CDR2 are SGHTA and FQGTGA. The ends lost 5 bases at V and 2 bases at J; junction bases unmatched: 7. This CDR3 is built from 17 residues. The chain's CDR3 is CASSPTGTSGITDTQYF. CDR3 in DNA: TGTGCCAGCAGCCCGACCGGGACTAGCGGGATCACAGATACGCAGTATTTT.

In this sample, this clonotype turned up a few times. The chain combines TRBV29-1 with TRBJ2-1, with D possibly called TRBD1 or TRBD2 (5 bases each). In germline, CDR1 is SQVTM, CDR2 ANQGSEA. V lost 4 bases, J lost 7 bases, and 14 bases lay in between. The CDR3 runs to 13 residues. CDR3 loop: CSVAGPIGNEQFF. CDR3 nucleotide sequence: TGCAGCGTTGCGGGACCGATTGGGAATGAGCAGTTCTTC.

This clonotype occurred many times. The J gene is TRBJ2-5, the V gene TRBV5-1; 8 nucleotides align to TRBD1. Germline values: CDR1 SGHRS, CDR2 YFSETQ. This CDR3 spans 14 amino acids. V lost 5 bases to trimming and J lost 5 bases; unmatched junction nucleotides: 8. CDR3 sequence (DNA): TGCGCCAGCAGACAAGCAGGGGGCGCGGAGACCCAGTACTTC. It encodes CASRQAGGAETQYF. Combining the CDR3 with reference TRBV5-1 and TRBJ2-5 gives the whole variable domain KAGVTQTPRYLIKTRGQQVTLSCSPISGHRSVSWYQQTPGQGLQFLFEYFSETQRNKGNFPGRFSGRQFSNSRSEMNVSTLELGDSALYLCASRQAGGAETQYFGPGTRLLVL.

This chain links TRBV24-1 with TRBJ1-5; no reliable D call. Trimming stripped 5 bases from V and 2 bases from J, with 6 bases between. The CDR3 is 13 residues long. From germline, CDR1 is KGHDR and CDR2 SFDVKD. The DNA for the CDR3 is TGTGCCACCAGTGGTGGGGGCAATCAGCCCCAGCATTTT. It translates to CATSGGGNQPQHF.

In its sample, this clonotype was seen many times. The chain uses TRBV7-2 and TRBJ2-1; 8 positions match TRBD2. Trimming removed 5 bases from V and 6 bases from J; junction bases left unmatched: 6. The CDR3 has 14 residues. Looked up from germline, CDR1 is SGHTA and CDR2 is FQGNSA. CDR3 protein: CASSEGLAINEQFF. The CDR3 DNA reads TGTGCCAGCAGCGAAGGACTAGCCATCAATGAGCAGTTCTTC.

This clonotype came up many times. J is TRBJ2-1 and V is TRBV5-1, with a possible D match to TRBD2 (6 bases). The germline CDR1 and CDR2 sequences are SGHRS and YFSETQ. Deletions cut 2 bases from V and 7 bases from J, with 16 bases between. This CDR3 spans 15 amino acids. CDR3 bases: TGCGCCAGCAGCTTTGGGGCGCGGGGCCGTAATGAGCAGTTCTTC. Its translation: CASSFGARGRNEQFF. The complete variable domain, with remaining parts taken from reference TRBV5-1 and TRBJ2-1, reads KAGVTQTPRYLIKTRGQQVTLSCSPISGHRSVSWYQQTPGQGLQFLFEYFSETQRNKGNFPGRFSGRQFSNSRSEMNVSTLELGDSALYLCASSFGARGRNEQFFGPGTRLTVL.

The gene calls are TRBV7-2 and TRBJ2-5; D possibly matches TRBD1 or TRBD2 (5 bases each). Deletions cut 1 base from V and 5 bases from J, with 14 bases between. The CDR3 loop spans 15 amino acids. Germline CDR1 and CDR2: SGHTA and FQGNSA. The CDR3 coding sequence is TGTGCCAGCAGCTTAGGAAGCGGCTGGGGGGAGACCCAGTACTTC. Translated: CASSLGSGWGETQYF.

The chain joins TRBV6-5 to TRBJ2-7, with D unclear. V shed 6 bases and J shed 3 bases, with 12 bases lying between them. CDR1 is MNHEY and CDR2 is SVGAGI in the germline V gene. This CDR3 spans 13 amino acids. CDR3 residues: CASSSSDIYEQYF. CDR3 DNA sequence: TGTGCCAGCAGCTCCAGTGACATCTACGAGCAGTACTTC.

CDR3 protein: CASSLTGGNTNEKLFF. Written as DNA, the CDR3 is TGCGCCAGCAGCTTAACAGGGGGGAATACTAATGAAAAACTGTTTTTT. This chain links TRBV5-1 with TRBJ1-4; 8 nucleotides line up with TRBD1. CDR3 length: 16 amino acids. The ends lost 2 bases at V and 2 bases at J; junction bases unmatched: 5. Germline lookup yields CDR1 SGHRS and CDR2 YFSETQ.

V gene TRBV30 combines with J gene TRBJ2-1; a possible D gene is TRBD1 (5 bases). In germline, CDR1 is GTSNPN, CDR2 SVGIG (reference sequence). The CDR3 sequence is 12 residues long. V lost 2 bases to trimming and J lost 13 bases, with 15 bases between them. The chain's CDR3 is CAWSTAGISQFF. The CDR3 DNA is TGTGCCTGGAGTACTGCAGGGATTTCCCAGTTCTTC.

This clonotype occurred many times. V and J are TRBV29-1 and TRBJ2-3; no clear D gene. The ends were cut back, 6 bases at V and 2 bases at J, with 18 bases in the middle. Germline CDR1 and CDR2: SQVTM and ANQGSEA. CDR3 size: 15 residues. The DNA for the CDR3 is TGCAGCGTAGATACGACAACTGAGAACACAGATACGCAGTATTTT. Encoded protein: CSVDTTTENTDTQYF.

The chain couples TRBV29-1 to TRBJ1-1; 9 nucleotides line up with TRBD1. Losses at the gene ends were 3 bases for V and 0 bases for J; bases not matched to a gene: 8. Per germline, CDR1 SQVTM and CDR2 ANQGSEA. This CDR3 is built from 16 residues. CDR3 sequence (DNA): TGCAGCGTTGAGGGAATACAGGGGGCGTTGAACACTGAAGCTTTCTTT. It translates to CSVEGIQGALNTEAFF. Combining the CDR3 with reference TRBV29-1 and TRBJ1-1 gives the whole variable domain SAVISQKPSRDICQRGTSLTIQCQVDSQVTMMFWYRQQPGQSLTLIATANQGSEATYESGFVIDKFPISRPNLTFSTLTVSNMSPEDSSIYLCSVEGIQGALNTEAFFGQGTRLTVV.

This clonotype occurred a few times. The V gene is TRBV20-1, the J gene TRBJ2-1, with 8 positions matching TRBD2. V lost 3 bases, J lost 7 bases, and 5 bases stayed unmatched. CDR1 is DFQATT, CDR2 SNEGSKA, per germline (reference sequence). This CDR3 region has 13 residues. DNA of the CDR3: TGCAGTGCTAGGAGCGGGGGCTCGAATGAGCAGTTCTTC. The encoded protein is CSARSGGSNEQFF.

Many counts were recorded for this clonotype. V gene TRBV5-1 combines with J gene TRBJ2-7; 8 bases align to TRBD1. Germline CDR1 is SGHRS and CDR2 is YFSETQ. The V gene end was trimmed by 1 base and the J gene end by 6 bases; junction bases not matched to a gene: 9. The CDR3 is 15 amino acids. The CDR3 loop is CASSLSLQGASEQYF. The CDR3 coding sequence is TGCGCCAGCAGCTTGAGTCTTCAGGGGGCGAGCGAGCAGTACTTC.

In its sample, this clonotype was seen many times. The chain links TRBV4-3 to TRBJ1-5, with TRBD1 identical over 7 bases. Germline V gives CDR1 LGHNA, CDR2 YSLEER. The CDR3 is 16 residues long. After removal of 0 bases from V and 4 bases from J, the junction contained 6 bases not matched to a gene. This CDR3 reads CASSQDRTGLNQPQHF. CDR3 DNA sequence: TGCGCCAGCAGCCAAGATCGGACAGGATTAAATCAGCCCCAGCATTTT.

This clonotype was found many times. This rearrangement joins TRBV7-9 to TRBJ2-3, with D perhaps TRBD1 or TRBD2 (6 bases each). This CDR3 has 14 residues. V lost 7 bases and J 4 bases, leaving 15 bases between the germline ends. From germline, CDR1 is SEHNR and CDR2 FQNEAQ (reference sequence). The CDR3 DNA reads TGTGCCAGCATGGGCATGAGGGGGGCAGATACGCAGTATTTT. Its translation: CASMGMRGADTQYF.